Listed here is a single T cell receptor beta chain. The sample originates from a study of blood T cell repertoires in COVID-19. TCRdb's table, derived via immunoSEQ multiplex PCR, lists solely in-frame clones and lacks some. Of 46,000 or so clones detected, 90% appear once; the ten largest clones hold about 20%. This CDR3 comprises 15 residues. Germline values: CDR1 ENHRY, CDR2 SYGVKD. Trimming pared 8 bases from V and 4 bases from J, leaving 18 bases between. Sequenced sample: peripheral blood. The source of this sequence is a man in his 70s with active COVID-19. The chain joins TRBV10-3 to TRBJ2-1; perhaps TRBD2 as D (5 bases). CDR3 residues: CAIDDPGSFYNEQFF. The CDR3 nucleotides read TGTGCCATCGACGACCCGGGGAGCTTTTACAATGAGCAGTTCTTC.